The next 20 T cell receptor beta chains were all read from a single sample in a study of OX40 agonist ivuxolimab in advanced cancers. The assay was immunoSEQ multiplex PCR, and TCRdb's table has in-frame clones only and misses some. Seen here are some 72,000 clones, approximately 90% observed once, and the top ten hold 8% to 13%. Specimen: CD4+ or CD8+ T cells sorted from blood, collected in a trial of the OX40 agonist ivuxolimab. The receptors originated from an adult with an advanced solid tumor such as melanoma, head and neck, liver or kidney cancer.

The V call is TRBV11-2, the J call TRBJ2-3; either TRBD1 or TRBD2 may fit D (5 bases each). V dropped 5 bases and J dropped 13 bases, with 13 bases sitting between them. The V gene's germline CDR1 is SGHAT and CDR2 FQNNGV. The CDR3 extends over 11 amino acids. The CDR3 loop reads CASSRGAEEYF. The DNA of the CDR3 is TGTGCCAGCAGCAGGGGAGCGGAAGAGTATTTT.

This clone occurred once. J is TRBJ2-7 and V is TRBV6-5; D uncertain. Trimming removed 2 bases at V and 2 bases at J, with 10 bases between. Per the germline V gene, CDR1 is MNHEY and CDR2 is SVGAGI. The CDR3 has 14 amino acids. CDR3 protein: CASSYRTDPYEQYF. DNA for the CDR3: TGTGCCAGCAGTTACCGGACGGACCCCTACGAGCAGTACTTC.

The CDR3 DNA sequence: TGTGCCAGCAGCCCTCGCGGGGGCTCCTACAATGAGCAGTTCTTC. Translated, it gives CASSPRGGSYNEQFF. The V gene is TRBV7-9, the J gene TRBJ2-1; 7 bases fit TRBD2. CDR3 length equals 15 residues. Germline CDR1 SEHNR, CDR2 FQNEAQ (reference sequence). The V segment lost 5 bases and the J segment 0 bases; nucleotides outside the gene matches: 4.

The V and J genes are TRBV11-2 and TRBJ2-2; tentatively, D is TRBD1 or TRBD2 (8 bases each). V lost 5 bases and J lost 5, with 21 bases in between. Germline CDR1 SGHAT, CDR2 FQNNGV. CDR3 length: 17 residues. The CDR3 sequence: CASSPPGQGLGTGELFF. In nucleotides, the CDR3 is TGTGCCAGCAGCCCCCCTGGACAGGGACTAGGTACCGGGGAGCTGTTTTTT.

This chain links TRBV9 with TRBJ1-1; D not resolved. The ends were cut back, 7 bases at V and 6 bases at J, with 7 bases in the middle. Germline V lookup: CDR1 SGDLS, CDR2 YYNGEE. CDR3 length: 10 residues. CDR3 amino acids: CASGGSEAFF. In nucleotides, the CDR3 is TGTGCCAGCGGTGGGTCTGAAGCTTTCTTT.

The rearrangement joins TRBV5-4 to TRBJ1-1, with 8 positions matching TRBD1. The CDR3 has 18 residues. CDR1 and CDR2 (germline): SGHNT, YYREEE (reference sequence). Losses at the gene ends were 4 bases for V and 0 bases for J; bases not matched to a gene: 14. This CDR3 is CASSGRAQGAFMNTEAFF. The CDR3 bases are TGTGCCAGCAGCGGTCGGGCGCAGGGGGCCTTCATGAACACTGAAGCTTTCTTT. Combining the CDR3 with reference TRBV5-4 and TRBJ1-1 gives the whole variable domain ETGVTQSPTHLIKTRGQQVTLRCSSQSGHNTVSWYQQALGQGPQFIFQYYREEENGRGNFPPRFSGLQFPNYSSELNVNALELDDSALYLCASSGRAQGAFMNTEAFFGQGTRLTVV.

This chain joins TRBV6-5 and TRBJ1-2; possible D gene TRBD1, 5 bases. With 6 bases removed from V and 6 bases from J, the gap between germline ends came to 14 bases. The germline V gene encodes CDR1 MNHEY and CDR2 SVGAGI. The CDR3 runs to 13 residues. CDR3 amino acids: CASSSGLGDGYTF. DNA of the CDR3: TGTGCCAGCAGCTCCGGTCTAGGGGATGGCTACACCTTC.

V gene TRBV7-9 combines with J gene TRBJ2-7, with TRBD1 matching 8 bases. This CDR3 comprises 14 residues. The V gene end was trimmed by 5 bases and the J gene end by 2 bases; junction bases not matched to a gene: 5. The germline CDR1 and CDR2 sequences are SEHNR and FQNEAQ (reference sequence). CDR3 in amino acids: CASSPDRVAYEQYF. CDR3 nucleotides: TGTGCCAGCAGCCCGGACAGGGTCGCCTACGAGCAGTACTTC.

This chain joins TRBV6-4 and TRBJ2-2; 7 bases match TRBD2. J lost 3 bases, V lost 6 bases, and 4 bases had no gene match. The CDR3 is 14 amino acids. In germline, CDR1 is MRHNA, CDR2 SNTAGT. The CDR3 DNA sequence: TGTGCCAGCAGCGCAACTAGCGACACCGGGGAGCTGTTTTTT. This codes for CASSATSDTGELFF.

This clone showed up just once. The chain couples TRBV6-1 to TRBJ2-5; TRBD2 matches at 9 bases. This CDR3 region has 15 residues. CDR1 is MNHNS and CDR2 is SASEGT in the germline V gene. The V gene end was trimmed by 3 bases and the J gene end by 1 base; junction bases not matched to a gene: 3. The CDR3 region has the DNA TGTGCCAGCAGTGACTTAGCGGGGGCCCAAGAGACCCAGTACTTC. Its protein is CASSDLAGAQETQYF.

V usage is TRBV5-6 and J usage is TRBJ1-2, with D possibly TRBD1 on 6 matching bases. The V end lost 0 bases, the J end lost 4 bases, and 7 bases lay between the germline ends. CDR3 size: 13 residues. The germline V gene encodes CDR1 SGHDT and CDR2 YYEEEE. CDR3 sequence: CASSLGTVYGYTF. CDR3 DNA sequence: TGTGCCAGCAGCTTGGGGACAGTCTATGGCTACACCTTC.

The gene calls are TRBV29-1 and TRBJ1-2; 8 bases match TRBD1. Germline CDR1 and CDR2: SQVTM and ANQGSEA. The length of the CDR3 is 13 residues. V trimming: 5 bases; J trimming: 3 bases; junction bases outside the gene matches: 5. CDR3 bases: TGCAGCGTTACGCCGGGACAGGACTATGGCTACACCTTC. Amino acid sequence: CSVTPGQDYGYTF.

The chain links TRBV7-8 to TRBJ2-7; D is possibly TRBD1 (5 bases). The length of the CDR3 is 13 residues. Germline V gene sequence: CDR1 SGHVS, CDR2 FQNEAQ. V was shortened by 5 bases and J by 2 bases, with 10 bases between the two germline ends. The CDR3 bases are TGTGCCAGCAGCGCAGACAGAACCTACGAGCAGTACTTC. Translation gives CASSADRTYEQYF.

The rearrangement links TRBV6-1 to TRBJ2-7; D possibly uses TRBD1 or TRBD2 (5 bases each). There are 14 residues in the CDR3. Germline CDR1 is MNHNS and CDR2 is SASEGT. V lost 5 bases, J lost 5 bases, and 16 bases lay in between. The CDR3 DNA is TGTGCCAGCAGTCCCCTTGTTGGGGGAAACGAGCAGTACTTC. Encoded protein: CASSPLVGGNEQYF.

The V gene is TRBV4-3, the J gene TRBJ2-5, with TRBD2 identical over 9 bases. J gave up 2 bases and V 0 bases, and 7 bases lay outside the gene matches. Germline lookup yields CDR1 LGHNA and CDR2 YSLEER. The CDR3 is 17 residues long. The CDR3, as DNA: TGCGCCAGCAGCCAAGACCGGCGCGGGGGGGAGCAAGAGACCCAGTACTTC. It yields the protein CASSQDRRGGEQETQYF.

The V and J genes are TRBV11-2 and TRBJ2-7; TRBD2 matches at 7 bases. The CDR3 spans 16 residues. Germline CDR1 SGHAT, CDR2 FQNNGV. V lost 0 bases, J lost 0 bases, and 5 bases stayed unmatched. The CDR3 sequence: CASSLDWRGYSYEQYF. In DNA form, the CDR3 reads TGTGCCAGCAGCTTAGACTGGCGGGGGTACTCCTACGAGCAGTACTTC.

The chain is built from TRBV13 and TRBJ1-4; D may be TRBD1 (6 bases). CDR3 length equals 15 residues. V was trimmed by 0 bases and J by 5 bases, leaving 10 bases between them. CDR1 and CDR2 (germline): PRHDT, FYEKMQ (reference sequence). The CDR3 reads CASSLGAGENEKLFF. The CDR3 DNA sequence: TGTGCCAGCAGCTTAGGGGCAGGGGAAAATGAAAAACTGTTTTTT.

This clone showed up just once. This sequence joins TRBV7-9 and TRBJ1-6; perhaps TRBD1 as D (5 bases). The V end was cut by 5 bases, the J end by 6 bases, with 11 bases between. CDR1 SEHNR and CDR2 FQNEAQ come from the germline V gene (reference sequence). The CDR3 loop spans 14 amino acids. The CDR3 spells CASSERDLNSPLHF. In DNA, the CDR3 is TGTGCCAGCAGCGAAAGGGACCTTAATTCACCCCTCCACTTT.

The J gene is TRBJ2-1, the V gene TRBV5-1; possible D gene TRBD2, 5 bases. CDR1 and CDR2 from the germline V gene are SGHRS and YFSETQ. Trimming pared 6 bases from V and 8 bases from J, leaving 9 bases between. CDR3 length: 11 residues. The CDR3 sequence: CASMPGDEQFF. The CDR3 DNA follows: TGCGCCAGCATGCCCGGGGATGAGCAGTTCTTC. Full variable domain (missing parts from reference TRBV5-1 and TRBJ2-1): KAGVTQTPRYLIKTRGQQVTLSCSPISGHRSVSWYQQTPGQGLQFLFEYFSETQRNKGNFPGRFSGRQFSNSRSEMNVSTLELGDSALYLCASMPGDEQFFGPGTRLTVL.

The V and J genes are TRBV27 and TRBJ1-1, with D perhaps TRBD1 (6 bases). In germline, CDR1 is MNHEY, CDR2 SMNVEV (reference sequence). The CDR3 length is 14 residues. With 6 bases removed from V and 4 bases from J, the gap between germline ends came to 15 bases. CDR3 loop: CASRGGAGSTEAFF. CDR3 nucleotide sequence: TGTGCCAGCAGGGGGGGGGCAGGGAGCACTGAAGCTTTCTTT.